The subject of this entry is one T cell receptor (beta chain). Its antigen is not known. This entry comes from a study of shared clonotypes between healthy human individuals. The study, taken as a whole, reports: Sequencing depth was expected to influence donor clonotype sharing. Investigators collected only blood, and repertoires in tissues likely differ.

Repertoires were generated with immunoSEQ multiplex PCR, while TCRdb's copy carries only in-frame clones and drops some. The repertoire holds 2,100,000 or so clones, with around 95% as singletons. Naive CD4+ cells were CD45RA-selected; the remaining cells were memory. The CDR3 runs 12 residues. CDR1 is MDHEN, CDR2 SYDVKM, per germline. V was clipped by 6 bases and J by 11 bases, with 14 bases between them. The source material was naive CD4+ T cells sorted from blood. Subset described: CD45RA+ positively selected. The TCR originated in a young man in good health. J is TRBJ1-5 and V is TRBV28, with a possible D match to TRBD1 (5 bases). This chain's CDR3 is CASSLKGPAQHF. The CDR3 bases are TGTGCCAGCAGCCTGAAGGGGCCGGCCCAGCATTTT.